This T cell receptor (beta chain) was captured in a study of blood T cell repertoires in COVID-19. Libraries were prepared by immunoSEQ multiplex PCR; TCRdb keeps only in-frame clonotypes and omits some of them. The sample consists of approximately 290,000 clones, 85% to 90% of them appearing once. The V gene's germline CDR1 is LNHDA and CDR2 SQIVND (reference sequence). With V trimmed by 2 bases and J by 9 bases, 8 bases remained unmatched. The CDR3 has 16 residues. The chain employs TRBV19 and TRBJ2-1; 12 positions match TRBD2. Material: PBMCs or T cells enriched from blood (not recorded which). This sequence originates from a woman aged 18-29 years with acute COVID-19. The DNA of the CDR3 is TGTGCCAGTAGTATACTTGCGACTAGCGGGAGACGTGAGCAGTTCTTC. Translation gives CASSILATSGRREQFF.